The 3 T cell receptor beta chains below come from one sample, sequenced in a study of OX40 agonist ivuxolimab in advanced cancers. Assay used: immunoSEQ multiplex PCR; TCRdb lists only in-frame clones, some missing. The repertoire includes 55,000 to 85,000 clones, 92% of them detected once, and under 10% sits in the top ten. Here the sequenced sample was CD4+ or CD8+ T cells sorted from blood, taken in a trial of the OX40 agonist ivuxolimab. These receptors were taken from an adult with an advanced solid tumor such as melanoma, head and neck, liver or kidney cancer.

In this sample, this clone turned up a few times. The chain carries TRBV5-6 and TRBJ1-1; 10 positions match TRBD1. The CDR3 has 15 residues. The V and J ends lost 4 bases and 3 bases, in that order; junction bases with no gene match: 6. Germline values: CDR1 SGHDT, CDR2 YYEEEE. In DNA, the CDR3 is TGTGCCAGCAGCCCGGTGACAGGGGGCTACACTGAAGCTTTCTTT. It translates to CASSPVTGGYTEAFF. Together with reference TRBV5-6 and TRBJ1-1, the CDR3 gives the full variable domain: DAGVTQSPTHLIKTRGQQVTLRCSPKSGHDTVSWYQQALGQGPQFIFQYYEEEERQRGNFPDRFSGHQFPNYSSELNVNALLLGDSALYLCASSPVTGGYTEAFFGQGTRLTVV.

The chain is built from TRBV7-2 and TRBJ2-7; D uncertain. Between the trimmed V and J ends, which lost 1 base and 3 bases, there was a span of 10 bases. Germline CDR1 is SGHTA and CDR2 is FQGNSA. The CDR3 extends over 14 amino acids. CDR3 bases: TGTGCCAGCAGCTTAGTTAGGGCCTACTACGAGCAGTACTTC. Translation gives CASSLVRAYYEQYF. Full variable domain (missing parts from reference TRBV7-2 and TRBJ2-7): GAGVSQSPSNKVTEKGKDVELRCDPISGHTALYWYRQSLGQGLEFLIYFQGNSAPDKSGLPSDRFSAERTGGSVSTLTIQRTQQEDSAVYLCASSLVRAYYEQYFGPGTRLTVT.

The V gene is TRBV9, the J gene TRBJ2-7; TRBD1 aligns across 8 bases. V lost 4 bases to trimming and J lost 3 bases; unmatched junction nucleotides: 9. The CDR3 covers 15 residues. Germline-derived CDR1 and CDR2 are SGDLS and YYNGEE. The CDR3 region is CASSSLIGTGYEQYF. The CDR3 DNA sequence: TGTGCCAGCAGCTCCTTAATCGGGACAGGCTACGAGCAGTACTTC.